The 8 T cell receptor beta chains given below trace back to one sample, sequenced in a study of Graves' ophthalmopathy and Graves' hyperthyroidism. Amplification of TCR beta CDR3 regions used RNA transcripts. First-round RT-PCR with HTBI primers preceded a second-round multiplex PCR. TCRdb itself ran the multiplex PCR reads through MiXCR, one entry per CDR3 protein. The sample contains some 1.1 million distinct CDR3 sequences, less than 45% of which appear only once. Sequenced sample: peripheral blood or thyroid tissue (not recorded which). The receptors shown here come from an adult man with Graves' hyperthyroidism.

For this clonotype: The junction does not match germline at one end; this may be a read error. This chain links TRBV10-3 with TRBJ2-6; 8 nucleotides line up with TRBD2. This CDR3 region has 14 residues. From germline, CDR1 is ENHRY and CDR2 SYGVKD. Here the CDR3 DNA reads TGTGCCATCAGTGATTCCGGGAGGGCCCACGTCCTGACTTTC. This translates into CAISDSGRAHVLTF.

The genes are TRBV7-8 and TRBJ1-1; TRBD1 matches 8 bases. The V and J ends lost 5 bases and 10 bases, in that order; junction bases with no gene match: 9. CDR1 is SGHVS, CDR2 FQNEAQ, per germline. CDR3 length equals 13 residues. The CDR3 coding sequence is TGTGCCAGCAGCCCAGGGGGCTACAACACAGCTTTCTTT. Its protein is CASSPGGYNTAFF.

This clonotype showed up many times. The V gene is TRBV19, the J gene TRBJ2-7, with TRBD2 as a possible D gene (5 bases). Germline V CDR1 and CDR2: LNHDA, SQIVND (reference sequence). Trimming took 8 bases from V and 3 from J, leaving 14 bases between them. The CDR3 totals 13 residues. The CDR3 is CASSTNLVYEQYF. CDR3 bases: TGTGCCAGTTCGACTAACCTCGTCTACGAGCAGTACTTC.

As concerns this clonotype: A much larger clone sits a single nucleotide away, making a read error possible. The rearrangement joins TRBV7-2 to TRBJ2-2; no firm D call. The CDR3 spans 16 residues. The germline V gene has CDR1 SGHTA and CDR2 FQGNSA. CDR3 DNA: TGTGCCAGCAGCTTAAAGGTGGCTGCGAACGCCGGGGAGCTGTTTTTT. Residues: CASSLKVAANAGELFF.

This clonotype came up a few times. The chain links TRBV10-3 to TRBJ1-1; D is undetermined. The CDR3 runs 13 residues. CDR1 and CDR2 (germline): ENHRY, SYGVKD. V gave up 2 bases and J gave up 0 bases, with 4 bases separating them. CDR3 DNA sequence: TGTGCCATCAGTGAGGAAATGAACACTGAAGCTTTCTTT. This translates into CAISEEMNTEAFF.

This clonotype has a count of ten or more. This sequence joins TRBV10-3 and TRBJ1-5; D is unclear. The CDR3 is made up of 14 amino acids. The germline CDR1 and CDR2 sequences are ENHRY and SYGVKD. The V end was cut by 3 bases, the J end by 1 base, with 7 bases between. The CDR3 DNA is TGTGCCATCAGTGATGGCAGAAGCAATCAGCCCCAGCATTTT. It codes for CAISDGRSNQPQHF.

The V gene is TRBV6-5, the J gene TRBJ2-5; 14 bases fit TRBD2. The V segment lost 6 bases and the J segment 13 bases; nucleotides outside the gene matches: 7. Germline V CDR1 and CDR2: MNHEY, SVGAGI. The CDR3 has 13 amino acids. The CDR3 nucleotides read TGTGCCAGCAGACCTTCCGGGACTAGCGGGGGGTACTTC. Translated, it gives CASRPSGTSGGYF.

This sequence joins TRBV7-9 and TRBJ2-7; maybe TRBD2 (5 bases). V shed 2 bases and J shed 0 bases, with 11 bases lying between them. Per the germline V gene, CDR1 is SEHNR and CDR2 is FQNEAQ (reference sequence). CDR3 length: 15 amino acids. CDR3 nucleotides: TGTGCCAGCAGCTTAAAGGGAGAGGGCTCCTACGAGCAGTACTTC. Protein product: CASSLKGEGSYEQYF.